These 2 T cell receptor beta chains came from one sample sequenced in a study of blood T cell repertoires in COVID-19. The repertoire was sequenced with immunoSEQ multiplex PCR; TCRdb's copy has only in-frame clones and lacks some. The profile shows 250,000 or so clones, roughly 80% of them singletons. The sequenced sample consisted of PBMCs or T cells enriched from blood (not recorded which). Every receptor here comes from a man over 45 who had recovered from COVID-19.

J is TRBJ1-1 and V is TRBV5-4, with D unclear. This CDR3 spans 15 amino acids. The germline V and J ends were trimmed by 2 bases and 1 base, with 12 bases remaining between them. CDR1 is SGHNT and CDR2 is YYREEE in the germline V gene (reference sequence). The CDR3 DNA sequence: TGTGCCAGCAGCTTTGGACTTTTTTCGAACACTGAAGCTTTCTTT. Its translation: CASSFGLFSNTEAFF.

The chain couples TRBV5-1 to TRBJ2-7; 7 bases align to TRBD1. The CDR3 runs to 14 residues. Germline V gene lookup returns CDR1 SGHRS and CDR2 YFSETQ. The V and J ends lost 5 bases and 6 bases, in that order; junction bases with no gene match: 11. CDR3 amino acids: CASREEQGFGEQYF. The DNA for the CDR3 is TGCGCCAGCAGGGAGGAACAGGGGTTCGGCGAGCAGTACTTC.